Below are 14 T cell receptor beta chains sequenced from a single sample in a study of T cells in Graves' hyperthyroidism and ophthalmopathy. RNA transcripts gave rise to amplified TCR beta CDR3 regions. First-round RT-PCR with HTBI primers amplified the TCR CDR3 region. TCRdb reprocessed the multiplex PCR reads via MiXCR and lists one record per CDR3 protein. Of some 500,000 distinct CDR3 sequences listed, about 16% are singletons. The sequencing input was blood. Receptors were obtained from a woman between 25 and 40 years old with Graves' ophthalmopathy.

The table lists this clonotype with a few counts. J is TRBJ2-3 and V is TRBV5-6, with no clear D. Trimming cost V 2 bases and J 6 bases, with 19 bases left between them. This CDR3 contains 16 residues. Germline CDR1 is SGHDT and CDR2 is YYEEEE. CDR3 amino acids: CASSLTRVLSPDTQYF. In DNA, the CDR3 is TGTGCCAGCAGCTTAACCCGGGTGCTTTCCCCGGATACGCAGTATTTT.

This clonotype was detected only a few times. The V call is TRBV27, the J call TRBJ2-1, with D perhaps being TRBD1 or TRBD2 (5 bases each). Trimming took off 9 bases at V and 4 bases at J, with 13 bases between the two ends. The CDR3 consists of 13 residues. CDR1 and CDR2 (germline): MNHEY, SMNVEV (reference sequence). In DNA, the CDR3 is TGTGCCAGTACTTGGGACGGTTACAATGAGCAGTTCTTC. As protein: CASTWDGYNEQFF.

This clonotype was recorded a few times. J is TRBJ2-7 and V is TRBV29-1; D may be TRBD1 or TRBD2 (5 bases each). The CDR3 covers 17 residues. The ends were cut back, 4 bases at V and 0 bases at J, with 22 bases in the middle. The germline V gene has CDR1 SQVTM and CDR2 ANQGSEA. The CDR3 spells CSVAGTVLSGFSYEQYF. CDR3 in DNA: TGCAGCGTTGCCGGGACCGTTTTGAGCGGCTTCTCCTACGAGCAGTACTTC.

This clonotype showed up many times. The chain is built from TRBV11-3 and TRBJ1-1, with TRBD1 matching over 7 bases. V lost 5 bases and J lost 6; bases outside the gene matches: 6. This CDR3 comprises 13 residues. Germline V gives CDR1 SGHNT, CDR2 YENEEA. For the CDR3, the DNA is TGTGCCAGCAGCGCCACAGACAGGGCTGAAGCTTTCTTT. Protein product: CASSATDRAEAFF.

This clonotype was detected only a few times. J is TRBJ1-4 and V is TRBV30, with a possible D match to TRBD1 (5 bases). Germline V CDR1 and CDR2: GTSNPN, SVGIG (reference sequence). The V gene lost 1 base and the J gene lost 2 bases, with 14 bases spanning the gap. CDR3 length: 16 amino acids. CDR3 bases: TGTGCCTGGAGTGCTCCGGGTTGGGGGACTAATGAAAAACTGTTTTTT. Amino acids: CAWSAPGWGTNEKLFF.

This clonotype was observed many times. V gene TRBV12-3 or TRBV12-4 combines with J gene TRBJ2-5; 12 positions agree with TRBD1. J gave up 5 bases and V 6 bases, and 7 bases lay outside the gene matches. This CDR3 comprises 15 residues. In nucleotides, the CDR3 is TGTGCCAGCAGGCCCGGGACAGGGGGCGAGGAGACCCAGTACTTC. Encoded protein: CASRPGTGGEETQYF.

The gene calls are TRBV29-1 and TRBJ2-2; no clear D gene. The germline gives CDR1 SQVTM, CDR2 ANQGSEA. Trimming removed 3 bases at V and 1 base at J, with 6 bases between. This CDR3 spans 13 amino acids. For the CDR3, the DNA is TGCAGCGTTGACCCTATGAACACCGGGGAGCTGTTTTTT. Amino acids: CSVDPMNTGELFF.

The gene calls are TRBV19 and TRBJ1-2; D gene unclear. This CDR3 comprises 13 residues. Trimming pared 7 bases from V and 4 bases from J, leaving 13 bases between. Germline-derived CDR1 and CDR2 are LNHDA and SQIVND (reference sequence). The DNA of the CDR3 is TGTGCCAGTACCCCTGACAACGCCTATGGCTACACCTTC. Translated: CASTPDNAYGYTF.

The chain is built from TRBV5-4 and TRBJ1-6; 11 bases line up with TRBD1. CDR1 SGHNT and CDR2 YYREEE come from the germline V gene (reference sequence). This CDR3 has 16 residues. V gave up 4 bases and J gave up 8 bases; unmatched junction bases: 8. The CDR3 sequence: CASSRGTGGWDSPLHF. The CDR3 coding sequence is TGTGCCAGCAGCCGGGGGACAGGGGGTTGGGATTCACCCCTCCACTTT.

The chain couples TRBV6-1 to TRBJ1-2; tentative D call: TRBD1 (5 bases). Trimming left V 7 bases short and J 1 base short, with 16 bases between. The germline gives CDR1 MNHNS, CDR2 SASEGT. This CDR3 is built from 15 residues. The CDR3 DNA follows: TGTGCCAGCATCCCCGCTCGGGGGATTAACTATGGCTACACCTTC. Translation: CASIPARGINYGYTF.

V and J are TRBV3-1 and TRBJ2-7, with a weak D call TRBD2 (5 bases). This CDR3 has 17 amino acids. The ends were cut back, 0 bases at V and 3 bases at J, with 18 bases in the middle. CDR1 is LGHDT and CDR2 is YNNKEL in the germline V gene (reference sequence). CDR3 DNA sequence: TGTGCCAGCAGCCAAGACTGGAGGACGGACTGGATCTACGAGCAGTACTTC. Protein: CASSQDWRTDWIYEQYF.

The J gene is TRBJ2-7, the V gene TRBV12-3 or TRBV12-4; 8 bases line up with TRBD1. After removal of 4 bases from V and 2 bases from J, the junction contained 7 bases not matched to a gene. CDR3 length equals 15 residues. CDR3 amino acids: CASSYLDRETYEQYF. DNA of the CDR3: TGTGCCAGCAGTTACCTGGACAGGGAGACCTACGAGCAGTACTTC.

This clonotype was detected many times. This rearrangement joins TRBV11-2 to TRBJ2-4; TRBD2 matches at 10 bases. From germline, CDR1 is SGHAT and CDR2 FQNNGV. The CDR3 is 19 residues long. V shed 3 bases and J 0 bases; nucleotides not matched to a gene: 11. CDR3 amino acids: CASSLGLAGVIGAKNIQYF. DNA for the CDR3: TGTGCCAGCAGCTTGGGGCTAGCGGGAGTAATTGGAGCCAAAAACATTCAGTACTTC.

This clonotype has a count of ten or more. DNA of the CDR3: TGTGCCAGTAGTATAGTTTTCCGCCGGGACAGGGCCACTGAAGCTTTCTTT. This sequence encodes CASSIVFRRDRATEAFF. The chain links TRBV19 to TRBJ1-1, with 9 bases fitting TRBD1. Unmatched junction bases numbered 10, after V lost 1 base and J lost 4 bases. CDR3 length equals 17 residues. Germline V gene data show CDR1 as LNHDA and CDR2 as SQIVND (reference sequence).